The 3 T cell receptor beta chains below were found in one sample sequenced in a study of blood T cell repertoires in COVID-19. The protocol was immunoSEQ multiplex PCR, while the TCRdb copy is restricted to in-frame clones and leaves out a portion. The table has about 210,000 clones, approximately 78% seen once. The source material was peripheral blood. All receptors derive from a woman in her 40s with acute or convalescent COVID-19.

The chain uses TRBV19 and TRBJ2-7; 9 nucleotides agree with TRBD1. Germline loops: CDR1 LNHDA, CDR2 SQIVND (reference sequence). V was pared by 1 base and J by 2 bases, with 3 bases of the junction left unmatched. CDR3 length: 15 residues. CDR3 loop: CASSIGTGVAYEQYF. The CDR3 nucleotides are TGTGCCAGTAGTATAGGGACAGGGGTGGCCTACGAGCAGTACTTC.

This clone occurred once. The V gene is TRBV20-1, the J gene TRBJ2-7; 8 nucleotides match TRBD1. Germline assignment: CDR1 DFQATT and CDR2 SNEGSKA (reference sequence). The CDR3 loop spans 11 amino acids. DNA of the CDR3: TGCAGGGGGCAGGGGGCGTGCGAGCAGTACTTC. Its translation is CRGQGACEQYF.

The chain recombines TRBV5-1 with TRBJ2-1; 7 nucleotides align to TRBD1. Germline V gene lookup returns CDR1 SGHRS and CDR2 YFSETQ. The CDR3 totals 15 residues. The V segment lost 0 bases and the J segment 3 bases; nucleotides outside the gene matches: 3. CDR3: CASSLGTGDYNEQFF. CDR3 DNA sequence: TGCGCCAGCAGCTTGGGGACAGGAGACTACAATGAGCAGTTCTTC.